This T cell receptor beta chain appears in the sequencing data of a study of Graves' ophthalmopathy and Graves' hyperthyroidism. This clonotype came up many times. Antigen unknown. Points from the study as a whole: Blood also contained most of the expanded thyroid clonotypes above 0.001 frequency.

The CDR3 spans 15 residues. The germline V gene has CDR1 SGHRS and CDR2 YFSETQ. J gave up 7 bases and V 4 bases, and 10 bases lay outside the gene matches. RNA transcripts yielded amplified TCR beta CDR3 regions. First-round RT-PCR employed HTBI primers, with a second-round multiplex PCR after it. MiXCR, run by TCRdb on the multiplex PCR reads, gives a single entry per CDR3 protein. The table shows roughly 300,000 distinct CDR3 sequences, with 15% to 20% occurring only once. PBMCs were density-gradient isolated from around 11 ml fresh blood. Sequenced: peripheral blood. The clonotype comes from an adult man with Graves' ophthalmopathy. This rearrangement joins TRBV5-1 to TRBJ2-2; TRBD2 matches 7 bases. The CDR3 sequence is CASSETSPFVGELFF. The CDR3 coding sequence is TGCGCCAGCAGCGAGACTAGCCCATTCGTCGGGGAGCTGTTTTTT.